This T cell receptor (beta chain) was recorded in a study of OX40 agonist ivuxolimab in advanced cancers. General observations from the study: On average, a greater number of expanded clones characterised CD8+ T cells relative to CD4+.

Some clones are missing from TCRdb's copy, which holds only in-frame ones; the method was immunoSEQ multiplex PCR. Of 78,000 or so clones in the sample, roughly 81% were seen once. The CDR3 extends over 14 amino acids. The V gene lost 3 bases and the J gene lost 4 bases, with 14 bases spanning the gap. Looked up from germline, CDR1 is SGHDT and CDR2 is YYEEEE. Samples of blood were obtained at baseline, on cycle 4 day 1, and on cycle 7 day 1. Of note for this clone: Antigen: not known.

Sequencing was performed on CD4+ or CD8+ T cells sorted from blood, taken in a trial of the OX40 agonist ivuxolimab. The receptor was isolated from an adult with an advanced solid tumor such as melanoma, head and neck, liver or kidney cancer. The chain couples TRBV5-6 to TRBJ2-7, with D perhaps TRBD2 (5 bases). The DNA of the CDR3 is TGTGCCAGCAGCTCTTGGGGAGCCCTTTACGAGCAGTACTTC. Translation gives CASSSWGALYEQYF.